A single sample gave rise to the 10 T cell receptor beta chains below, sequenced in a study of blood T cell repertoires in COVID-19. TCRdb's copy holds only in-frame clones and misses some; the assay was immunoSEQ multiplex PCR. The sample includes some 190,000 clones, roughly nine tenths of them seen just once. The material sequenced was PBMCs or T cells enriched from blood (not recorded which). The receptors originated from a woman aged 40 to 50 with acute COVID-19.

The chain employs TRBV19 and TRBJ2-7; 7 bases are a match to TRBD1. Germline CDR1 and CDR2: LNHDA and SQIVND (reference sequence). Unmatched junction bases numbered 17, after V lost 5 bases and J lost 7 bases. The CDR3 length is 16 residues. CDR3 sequence reads: CASSLRLRAGTDEQYF. CDR3 nucleotides: TGTGCCAGTAGTCTCCGGTTGAGGGCCGGGACAGATGAGCAGTACTTC.

The chain employs TRBV19 and TRBJ2-1; 10 bases are shared with TRBD2. This CDR3 region has 15 residues. V shed 7 bases, J shed 1 base, and the junction held 4 bases outside the gene matches. The V gene's germline CDR1 is LNHDA and CDR2 SQIVND (reference sequence). CDR3 sequence reads: CASTLTSGSYNEQFF. CDR3 nucleotide sequence: TGTGCCAGTACTCTGACTAGCGGGTCCTACAATGAGCAGTTCTTC.

The chain uses TRBV6-5 and TRBJ1-2; 7 bases line up with TRBD1. Looked up from germline, CDR1 is MNHEY and CDR2 is SVGAGI. The CDR3 extends over 13 amino acids. The V segment lost 4 bases and the J segment 6 bases; nucleotides outside the gene matches: 5. The CDR3: CASSSWTGHGYTF. CDR3 nucleotide sequence: TGTGCCAGCAGTTCCTGGACAGGACATGGCTACACCTTC.

The V gene is TRBV18, the J gene TRBJ1-3; 7 bases line up with TRBD1. Losses at the gene ends were 2 bases for V and 4 bases for J; bases not matched to a gene: 14. Per the germline V gene, CDR1 is KGHSH and CDR2 is LQKENI. The CDR3 has 18 amino acids. CDR3 region: CASSPLAPPGGPGNTIYF. The CDR3 DNA reads TGTGCCAGCTCACCATTAGCTCCTCCAGGGGGGCCCGGAAACACCATATATTTT.

This chain links TRBV5-1 with TRBJ1-4, with D hard to call. From germline, CDR1 is SGHRS and CDR2 YFSETQ. The CDR3 spans 12 residues. Between the trimmed V and J ends, which lost 1 base and 7 bases, there was a span of 5 bases. CDR3 residues: CASSLSSEKLFF. The CDR3, as DNA: TGCGCCAGCAGCTTGAGTAGTGAAAAACTGTTTTTT.

The V call is TRBV13, the J call TRBJ2-2; possible D gene TRBD2, 5 bases. CDR3 size: 16 residues. Trimming cost V 3 bases and J 4 bases, with 15 bases left between them. Per the germline V gene, CDR1 is PRHDT and CDR2 is FYEKMQ (reference sequence). The CDR3 nucleotides read TGTGCCAGCAGCTTGGGTAGGAGGTTGGGCACCGGGGAGCTGTTTTTT. It encodes CASSLGRRLGTGELFF. Using reference TRBV13 and TRBJ2-2 for the parts outside the CDR3, the full variable domain is AAGVIQSPRHLIKEKRETATLKCYPIPRHDTVYWYQQGPGQDPQFLISFYEKMQSDKGSIPDRFSAQQFSDYHSELNMSSLELGDSALYFCASSLGRRLGTGELFFGEGSRLTVL.

Written as DNA, the CDR3 is TGTGCCAGCAGTGGAGGGGGCCCCGGCGGGAATGAGCAGTTCTTC. Protein sequence: CASSGGGPGGNEQFF. The chain combines TRBV2 with TRBJ2-1; 7 nucleotides line up with TRBD1. The CDR3 is 15 amino acids. With 4 bases clipped from V and 7 bases from J, the junction kept 10 bases outside the gene matches. Germline CDR1 SNHLY, CDR2 FYNNEI.

This rearrangement joins TRBV4-2 to TRBJ2-3, with D possibly TRBD2 on 5 matching bases. The CDR3 is made up of 14 amino acids. With 1 base removed from V and 4 bases from J, the gap between germline ends came to 9 bases. CDR1 LGHNA and CDR2 YNFKEQ come from the germline V gene. CDR3 DNA sequence: TGTGCCAGCAGCCAAGGGGGAGATGCAGATACGCAGTATTTT. Translation: CASSQGGDADTQYF.

V usage is TRBV4-1 and J usage is TRBJ2-5, with no clear D. The germline V and J ends were trimmed by 6 bases and 3 bases, with 17 bases remaining between them. Germline V gene lookup returns CDR1 MGHRA and CDR2 YSYEKL. This CDR3 comprises 15 residues. The CDR3 loop reads CASRYHDSVEETQYF. In DNA, the CDR3 is TGCGCCAGCAGGTATCATGACTCCGTCGAAGAGACCCAGTACTTC.

This clone is a singleton in its sample. CDR3 DNA: TGTGCCAGCAGCTTAGTTCGGACTAGCGGGAGGAATGAGCAGTTCTTC. Encoded protein: CASSLVRTSGRNEQFF. V gene TRBV7-8 combines with J gene TRBJ2-1; 14 bases align to TRBD2. Germline lookup yields CDR1 SGHVS and CDR2 FQNEAQ. This CDR3 contains 16 residues. Trimming at V came to 1 base and at J to 7 bases, leaving 3 bases not matched to a gene.